This T cell receptor beta chain was sequenced for a study of shared clonotypes between healthy human individuals. Whole-study context: For every donor, three CD4 naive, three CD4 memory, two CD8 naive and one CD8 memory plates were used. Notes on the study in general: Relative to clonotypes present in all four donors, those not shared had lower generation probabilities. When naive CD4 clonotypes were compared across several donors, about 4.9% were shared.

Comments on this clone: The antigen is unknown.

Libraries were prepared by immunoSEQ multiplex PCR; TCRdb keeps only in-frame clonotypes and omits some of them. The table lists roughly 720,000 clones, around 91% of them singletons. V was pared by 4 bases and J by 4 bases, with 7 bases of the junction left unmatched. This CDR3 contains 16 residues. Germline V gives CDR1 MNHEY, CDR2 SMNVEV (reference sequence). The specimen sequenced was memory CD8+ T cells from PBMCs. Regarding subset: CD45RO+ cells pooled with CCR7-negative TemRA cells. V and J are TRBV27 and TRBJ2-3; 11 positions match TRBD2. The sequence came from a man between 18 and 29 years old in good health. Some clones in this sample may be carry-over from other donors' samples. The CDR3 loop reads CASSSKLAGEADTQYF. The DNA for the CDR3 is TGTGCCAGCAGTTCCAAACTAGCGGGAGAGGCAGATACGCAGTATTTT.